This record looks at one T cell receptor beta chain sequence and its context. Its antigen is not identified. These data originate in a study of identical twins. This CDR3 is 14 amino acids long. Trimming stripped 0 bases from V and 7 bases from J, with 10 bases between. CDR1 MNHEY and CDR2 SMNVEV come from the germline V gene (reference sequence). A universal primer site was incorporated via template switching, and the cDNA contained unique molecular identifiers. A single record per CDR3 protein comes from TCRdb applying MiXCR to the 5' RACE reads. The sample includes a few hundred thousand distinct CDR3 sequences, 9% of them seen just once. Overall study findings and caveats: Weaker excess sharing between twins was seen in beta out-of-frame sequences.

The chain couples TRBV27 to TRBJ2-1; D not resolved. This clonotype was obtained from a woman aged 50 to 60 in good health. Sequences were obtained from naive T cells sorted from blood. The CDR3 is CASSLSTTFNEQFF. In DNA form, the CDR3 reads TGTGCCAGCAGTTTATCCACGACTTTTAATGAGCAGTTCTTC.